This T cell receptor beta chain was found in a study of T cell responses to AZD1222 COVID-19 vaccine. Notes on the study in general: Females outnumbered males among donors, who were mostly white British; clonal diversity was possibly underestimated.

Measured with immunoSEQ multiplex PCR; TCRdb has only the in-frame clones, and not every one. The sample has approximately 35,000 clones, 86% seen once; the top ten hold approximately 7.3%. Concerning this clone itself: Its antigen is undetermined.

CDR3 length: 14 residues. In germline, CDR1 is SEHNR, CDR2 FQNEAQ (reference sequence). V lost 3 bases, J lost 5 bases, and 6 bases stayed unmatched. Specimen: peripheral blood, collected on day 0 of AZD1222 vaccination. The TCR comes from an adult in good health. The chain recombines TRBV7-9 with TRBJ2-5; 7 bases agree with TRBD1. The chain's CDR3 is CASSFKGAGETQYF. As DNA, the CDR3 is TGTGCCAGCAGCTTCAAGGGGGCTGGTGAGACCCAGTACTTC. Full variable domain (missing parts from reference TRBV7-9 and TRBJ2-5): DTGVSQNPRHKITKRGQNVTFRCDPISEHNRLYWYRQTLGQGPEFLTYFQNEAQLEKSRLLSDRFSAERPKGSFSTLEIQRTEQGDSAMYLCASSFKGAGETQYFGPGTRLLVL.